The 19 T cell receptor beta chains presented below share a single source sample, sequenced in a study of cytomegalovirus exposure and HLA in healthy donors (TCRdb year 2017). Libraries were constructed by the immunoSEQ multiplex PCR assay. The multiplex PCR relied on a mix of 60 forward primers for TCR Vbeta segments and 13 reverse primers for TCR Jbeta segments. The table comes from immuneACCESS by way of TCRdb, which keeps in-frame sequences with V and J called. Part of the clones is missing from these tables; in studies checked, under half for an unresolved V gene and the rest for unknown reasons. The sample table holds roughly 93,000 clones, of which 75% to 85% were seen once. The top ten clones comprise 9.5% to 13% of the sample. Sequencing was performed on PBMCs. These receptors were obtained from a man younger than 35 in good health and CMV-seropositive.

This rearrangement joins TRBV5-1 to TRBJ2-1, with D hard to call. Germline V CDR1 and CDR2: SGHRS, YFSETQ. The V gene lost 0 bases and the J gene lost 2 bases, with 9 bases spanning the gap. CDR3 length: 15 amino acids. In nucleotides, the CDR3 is TGCGCCAGCAGCTTGGATCAGGCTACCTACAATGAGCAGTTCTTC. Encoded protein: CASSLDQATYNEQFF. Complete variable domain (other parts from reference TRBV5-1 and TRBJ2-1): KAGVTQTPRYLIKTRGQQVTLSCSPISGHRSVSWYQQTPGQGLQFLFEYFSETQRNKGNFPGRFSGRQFSNSRSEMNVSTLELGDSALYLCASSLDQATYNEQFFGPGTRLTVL.

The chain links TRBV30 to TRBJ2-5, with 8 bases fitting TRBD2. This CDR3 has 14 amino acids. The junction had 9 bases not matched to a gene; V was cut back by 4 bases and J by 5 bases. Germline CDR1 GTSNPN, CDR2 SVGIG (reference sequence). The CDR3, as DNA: TGTGCCTGGAACGAGGCGGGGGGTGGGGAGACCCAGTACTTC. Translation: CAWNEAGGGETQYF.

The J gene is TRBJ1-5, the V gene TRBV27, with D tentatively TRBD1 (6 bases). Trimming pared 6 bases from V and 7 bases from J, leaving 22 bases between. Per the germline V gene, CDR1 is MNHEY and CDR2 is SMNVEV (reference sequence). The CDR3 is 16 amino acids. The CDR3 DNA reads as TGTGCCAGCAGAAGAGCAGGGGCCCGAGCGGGGCAGCCCCAGCATTTT. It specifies CASRRAGARAGQPQHF.

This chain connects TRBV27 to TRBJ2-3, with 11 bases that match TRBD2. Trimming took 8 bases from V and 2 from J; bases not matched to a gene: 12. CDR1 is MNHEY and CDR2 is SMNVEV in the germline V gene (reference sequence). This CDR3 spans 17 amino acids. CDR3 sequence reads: CASPLGASGGNTDTQYF. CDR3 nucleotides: TGTGCCAGCCCCTTGGGGGCTAGCGGGGGGAACACAGATACGCAGTATTTT.

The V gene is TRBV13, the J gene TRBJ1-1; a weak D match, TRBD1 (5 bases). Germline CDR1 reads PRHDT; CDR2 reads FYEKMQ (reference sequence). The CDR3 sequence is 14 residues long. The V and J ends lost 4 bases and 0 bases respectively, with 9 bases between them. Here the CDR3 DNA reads TGTGCCAGCAGCTCCAGGGAAATGAACACTGAAGCTTTCTTT. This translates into CASSSREMNTEAFF.

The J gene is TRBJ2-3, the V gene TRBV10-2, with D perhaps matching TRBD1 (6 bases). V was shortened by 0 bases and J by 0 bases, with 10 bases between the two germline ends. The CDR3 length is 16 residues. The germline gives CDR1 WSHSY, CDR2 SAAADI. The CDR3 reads CASSESGALSTDTQYF. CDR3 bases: TGCGCCAGCAGTGAGTCGGGGGCCCTTAGCACAGATACGCAGTATTTT.

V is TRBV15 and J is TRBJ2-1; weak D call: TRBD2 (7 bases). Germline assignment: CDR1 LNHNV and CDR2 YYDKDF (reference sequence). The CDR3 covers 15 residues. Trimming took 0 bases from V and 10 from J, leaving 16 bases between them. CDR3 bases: TGTGCCACCAGCAGAGACCGGGGGGCCGGTTGGGAGCAGTTCTTC. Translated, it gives CATSRDRGAGWEQFF. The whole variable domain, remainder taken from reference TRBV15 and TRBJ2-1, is DAMVIQNPRYQVTQFGKPVTLSCSQTLNHNVMYWYQQKSSQAPKLLFHYYDKDFNNEADTPDNFQSRRPNTSFCFLDIRSPGLGDTAMYLCATSRDRGAGWEQFFGPGTRLTVL.

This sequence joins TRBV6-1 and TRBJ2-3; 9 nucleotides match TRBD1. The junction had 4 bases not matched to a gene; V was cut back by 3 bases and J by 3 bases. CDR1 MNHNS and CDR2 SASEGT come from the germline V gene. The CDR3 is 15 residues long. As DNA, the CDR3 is TGTGCCAGCAGTGACCGGACAGGGGTGACAGATACGCAGTATTTT. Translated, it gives CASSDRTGVTDTQYF.

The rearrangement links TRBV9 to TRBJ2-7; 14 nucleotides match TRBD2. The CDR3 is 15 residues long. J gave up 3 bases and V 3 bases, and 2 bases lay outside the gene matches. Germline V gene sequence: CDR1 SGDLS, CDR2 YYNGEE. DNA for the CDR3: TGTGCCAGCAGCGCCGGGACTAGCGGGGGCTACGAGCAGTACTTC. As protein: CASSAGTSGGYEQYF. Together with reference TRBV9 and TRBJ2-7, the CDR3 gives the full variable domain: DSGVTQTPKHLITATGQRVTLRCSPRSGDLSVYWYQQSLDQGLQFLIQYYNGEERAKGNILERFSAQQFPDLHSELNLSSLELGDSALYFCASSAGTSGGYEQYFGPGTRLTVT.

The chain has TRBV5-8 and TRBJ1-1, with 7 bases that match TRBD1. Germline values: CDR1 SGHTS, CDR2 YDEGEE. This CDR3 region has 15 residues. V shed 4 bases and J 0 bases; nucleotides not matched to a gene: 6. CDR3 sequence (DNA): TGTGCCAGCAGCCGGGCCGGGACAGTGAACACTGAAGCTTTCTTT. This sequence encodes CASSRAGTVNTEAFF. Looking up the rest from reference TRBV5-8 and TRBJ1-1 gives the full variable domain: EAGVTQSPTHLIKTRGQQATLRCSPISGHTSVYWYQQALGLGLQFLLWYDEGEERNRGNFPPRFSGRQFPNYSSELNVNALELEDSALYLCASSRAGTVNTEAFFGQGTRLTVV.

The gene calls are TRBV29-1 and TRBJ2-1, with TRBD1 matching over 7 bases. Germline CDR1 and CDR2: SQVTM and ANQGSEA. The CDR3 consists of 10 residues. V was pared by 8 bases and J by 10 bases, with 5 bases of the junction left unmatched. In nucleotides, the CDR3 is TGCAGCCTTAGGACAGGCGAGCAGTTCTTC. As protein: CSLRTGEQFF.

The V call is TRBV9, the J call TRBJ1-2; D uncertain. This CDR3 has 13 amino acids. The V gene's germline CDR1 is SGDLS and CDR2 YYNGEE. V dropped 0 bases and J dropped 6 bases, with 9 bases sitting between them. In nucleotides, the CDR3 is TGTGCCAGCAGCGTAGGGGAGATAGATGGCTACACCTTC. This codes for CASSVGEIDGYTF.

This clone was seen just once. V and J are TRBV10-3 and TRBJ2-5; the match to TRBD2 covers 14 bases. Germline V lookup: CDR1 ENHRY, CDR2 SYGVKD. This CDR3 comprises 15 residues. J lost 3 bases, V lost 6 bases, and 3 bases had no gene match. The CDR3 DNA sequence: TGTGCCATCAGCCAGACTAGCGGGGGGGAAGAGACCCAGTACTTC. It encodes CAISQTSGGEETQYF.

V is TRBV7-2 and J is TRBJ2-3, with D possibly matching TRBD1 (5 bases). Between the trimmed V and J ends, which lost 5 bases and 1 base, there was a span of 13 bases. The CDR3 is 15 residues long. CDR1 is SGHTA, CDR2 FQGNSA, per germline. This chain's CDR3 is CASSPRVLGTDTQYF. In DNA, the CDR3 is TGTGCCAGCAGCCCCAGGGTTTTGGGCACAGATACGCAGTATTTT.

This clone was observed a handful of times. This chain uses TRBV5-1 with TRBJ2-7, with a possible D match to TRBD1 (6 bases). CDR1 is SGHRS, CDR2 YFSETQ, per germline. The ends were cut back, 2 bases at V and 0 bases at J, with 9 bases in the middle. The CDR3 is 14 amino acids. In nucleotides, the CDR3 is TGCGCCAGCAGCTTAGGGGGAAGCTCCTACGAGCAGTACTTC. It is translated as CASSLGGSSYEQYF.

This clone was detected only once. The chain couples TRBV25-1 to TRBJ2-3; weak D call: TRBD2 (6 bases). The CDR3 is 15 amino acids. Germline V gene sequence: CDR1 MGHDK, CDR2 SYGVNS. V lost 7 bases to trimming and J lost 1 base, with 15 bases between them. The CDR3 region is CASIPAGGGTDTQYF. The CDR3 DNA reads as TGTGCCAGCATCCCGGCCGGGGGAGGCACAGATACGCAGTATTTT.

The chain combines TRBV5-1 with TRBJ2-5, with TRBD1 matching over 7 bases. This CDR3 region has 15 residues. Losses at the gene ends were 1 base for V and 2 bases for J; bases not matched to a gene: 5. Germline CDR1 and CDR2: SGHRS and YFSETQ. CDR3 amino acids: CASSLSGTAQETQYF. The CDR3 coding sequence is TGCGCCAGCAGCTTGTCCGGGACAGCACAAGAGACCCAGTACTTC. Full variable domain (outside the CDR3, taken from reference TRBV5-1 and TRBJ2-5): KAGVTQTPRYLIKTRGQQVTLSCSPISGHRSVSWYQQTPGQGLQFLFEYFSETQRNKGNFPGRFSGRQFSNSRSEMNVSTLELGDSALYLCASSLSGTAQETQYFGPGTRLLVL.

Here the CDR3 reads CASSTFTGMNTEAFF. CDR3 nucleotide sequence: TGTGCCAGCAGCACCTTTACAGGCATGAACACTGAAGCTTTCTTT. The V call is TRBV5-4, the J call TRBJ1-1, with a weak D call TRBD1 (5 bases). The germline V gene encodes CDR1 SGHNT and CDR2 YYREEE (reference sequence). V lost 4 bases and J lost 0, with 13 bases in between. This CDR3 comprises 15 residues. The complete variable domain, with remaining parts taken from reference TRBV5-4 and TRBJ1-1, reads ETGVTQSPTHLIKTRGQQVTLRCSSQSGHNTVSWYQQALGQGPQFIFQYYREEENGRGNFPPRFSGLQFPNYSSELNVNALELDDSALYLCASSTFTGMNTEAFFGQGTRLTVV.

CDR3 DNA: TGTGCCAGCAGCCGAACCGGACAGATGGGGGAGACCCAGTACTTC. Translated, it gives CASSRTGQMGETQYF. This chain connects TRBV7-8 to TRBJ2-5, with TRBD1 as a possible D gene (6 bases). This CDR3 region has 15 residues. CDR1 is SGHVS and CDR2 is FQNEAQ in the germline V gene. Trimming cost V 5 bases and J 5 bases, with 18 bases left between them.